These T cell receptor beta chains were read from a single sample in a study of T cell responses to AZD1222 COVID-19 vaccine. Generated by immunoSEQ multiplex PCR, the TCRdb table keeps only in-frame clones and is missing some. The sample has 65,000 to 90,000 clones, roughly nine tenths seen once; the top ten hold around 1.3%. Sequences were derived from peripheral blood, sampled 28 days after the second AZD1222 dose. These receptors all stem from an adult who received the AZD1222 COVID-19 vaccine. Both conserved end residues are part of each CDR3. The order of the fields is D gene, clone size, J gene, V gene, CDR3 DNA, CDR3 protein. The D gene is left open where the match is weak. Clone size is shown for a subset of rows, as once, few, many or a class of expanded clone.

NA | NA | TRBJ2-1 | TRBV4-2 | TGTGCCAGCAGCCACAACAACGTCCCCGCTTCAACAACGGACAATGAGCAGTTCTTC | CASSHNNVPASTTDNEQFF
NA | NA | TRBJ1-6 | TRBV4-3 | TGCGCCAGCAGCCAGTGGGCAGCGTATAATTCACCCCTCCACTTT | CASSQWAAYNSPLHF
NA | NA | TRBJ2-3 | TRBV3-1/TRBV3-2 | TGTGCCAGCAGCCAATGCTTTAGCTGGCGCAGCACAGATACGCAGTATTTT | CASSQCFSWRSTDTQYF
NA | NA | TRBJ1-2 | TRBV12-3/TRBV12-4 | TGTGCCACCCGGGACGCAACTAACTATGGCTACACCTTC | CATRDATNYGYTF
NA | NA | TRBJ2-7 | TRBV24-1 | TGTGCCACCAGTGGACACAAGGGGGACGAGCAGTACTTC | CATSGHKGDEQYF
TRBD1 | NA | TRBJ1-2 | TRBV6-5 | TGTGCCAGCAGGAGGTCGCCGGGACAGGGTTACGGCTACACCTTC | CASRRSPGQGYGYTF
NA | NA | TRBJ1-1 | TRBV7-8 | TGTGCCAGCAGCTTCCGTGGAACCAACACTGAAGCTTTCTTT | CASSFRGTNTEAFF
NA | NA | TRBJ1-2 | TRBV30 | TGTGCCGAAAGTGCCTCTAACTATGGCTACACCTTC | CAESASNYGYTF
NA | NA | TRBJ2-1 | TRBV28 | TGTGCCAGCGGGGCCGTCCTCAATGAGCAGTTCTTC | CASGAVLNEQFF
NA | NA | TRBJ2-7 | TRBV6-1 | TGTGCCAGCAGTGAAGGTGCTAGAAACTCCTACGAGCAGTACTTC | CASSEGARNSYEQYF
NA | NA | TRBJ1-3 | TRBV11-2 | TGTGCCAGCAGCCCCTCGGGGGGGTTCGCCGGCACCATATATTTT | CASSPSGGFAGTIYF
NA | few | TRBJ1-5 | TRBV11-1 | TGTGCCAGCAGCTTATCGGGGGGGAGCAATCAGCCCCAGCATTTT | CASSLSGGSNQPQHF
TRBD1 | few | TRBJ1-1 | TRBV5-1 | TGCGCCAGCAGCATACAAACAGGGGCGGACACTGAAGCTTTCTTT | CASSIQTGADTEAFF
NA | NA | TRBJ1-1 | TRBV30 | TGTGCCTGGAGTAAGGAGAGGAACACTGAAGCTTTCTTT | CAWSKERNTEAFF
TRBD2 | NA | TRBJ2-4 | TRBV4-2 | TGTGCCAGCAGCCCATTCGGGACTAGCGGGTCGTACGGGACCAAAAACATTCAGTACTTC | CASSPFGTSGSYGTKNIQYF
NA | NA | TRBJ1-2 | TRBV29-1 | TGCAGCGTTCCCTCGAGCGGATGGACCTATGGCTACACCTTC | CSVPSSGWTYGYTF
NA | NA | TRBJ1-5 | TRBV6-2/TRBV6-3 | TGTGCCAGCAGCGACTACAGGGTTGGTCAGCCCCAGCATTTT | CASSDYRVGQPQHF
NA | NA | TRBJ1-5 | TRBV6-1 | TGTGCCAGCAGTGAAGTGGCGCTGGATCAGCCCCAGCATTTT | CASSEVALDQPQHF
TRBD1 | NA | TRBJ1-6 | TRBV9 | TGTGCCAGCAGCTCCGGGACAGGGGCGGATAATTCACCCCTCCACTTT | CASSSGTGADNSPLHF
NA | once | TRBJ1-3 | TRBV5-1 | TGCGCCAGCAGCTTGGCCTCGGCAGGCATTGGAAACACCATATATTTT | CASSLASAGIGNTIYF
NA | NA | TRBJ1-1 | TRBV7-8 | TGTGCCAGCAGCTTACAGGGTATGAACACTGAAGCTTTCTTT | CASSLQGMNTEAFF
TRBD1 | NA | TRBJ2-6 | TRBV29-1 | TGCAGCGCGACGGACAGGCCTGGGGCCAACGTCCTGACTTTC | CSATDRPGANVLTF
TRBD2 | NA | TRBJ2-7 | TRBV7-9 | TGTGCCAGCAGCTCCGGGCGGGAGTCCCTCTACGAGCAGTACTTC | CASSSGRESLYEQYF
TRBD1 | NA | TRBJ1-6 | TRBV14 | TGTGCCAGCAGCCCAACGACAGGGCATCAGTCACCCCTCCACTTT | CASSPTTGHQSPLHF
NA | NA | TRBJ2-1 | TRBV6-4 | TGTGCCAGCAGCCGACAGGTGGGCCTCGTGGACAATGAGCAGTTCTTC | CASSRQVGLVDNEQFF
NA | few | TRBJ2-1 | TRBV11-2 | TGTGCCAGCAGCCCGAGTGATCAGTACAATGAGCAGTTCTTC | CASSPSDQYNEQFF
NA | NA | TRBJ2-3 | TRBV7-7 | TGTGCTAGCAGCTTAGCGTTCGGGGATACGCAGTATTTT | CASSLAFGDTQYF
NA | once | TRBJ1-4 | TRBV7-8 | TGTGCCAGCAGCCGGCGTGGGGCTACTAATGAAAAACTGTTTTTT | CASSRRGATNEKLFF
TRBD1 | NA | TRBJ2-1 | TRBV12-3/TRBV12-4 | TGTGCCAGCAGTTCTGGACAGGGCAATGAGCAGTTCTTC | CASSSGQGNEQFF